Following are 11 T cell receptor beta chains from one sample sequenced in a study of response to subunit inactivated influenza vaccine. TCRdb recomputed calls from the RT-PCR reads with MiXCR, one row per CDR3 protein. The table lists more than 550,000 distinct CDR3 sequences, about an eighth of them singletons, with 10% in the top ten. This specimen consisted of PBMCs from blood, obtained on the day of vaccination. Receptors originate from a man aged 50-60 years who received an inactivated influenza vaccine.

The gene calls are TRBV6-1 and TRBJ2-7; 8 bases fit TRBD1. There are 14 residues in the CDR3. After removal of 6 bases from V and 2 bases from J, the junction contained 6 bases not matched to a gene. The germline gives CDR1 MNHNS, CDR2 SASEGT. CDR3 residues: CASSIDRGAYEQYF. CDR3 coding DNA: TGTGCCAGCAGCATAGACAGGGGCGCCTACGAGCAGTACTTC.

This clonotype was picked up a small number of times. This chain uses TRBV21-1 with TRBJ1-1; TRBD1, the table's D call, lacks a check against the DNA. TRBV21-1 has pseudogene status. This CDR3 is built from 12 residues. The CDR3 nucleotides are TGTGCCAGCAGCAAATGGGGGCTTGAAGCTTTCTTT. This codes for CASSKWGLEAFF.

This clonotype was observed a handful of times. The rearrangement uses TRBV5-4 and TRBJ2-2; D is possibly TRBD1 (6 bases). Per germline, CDR1 SGHNT and CDR2 YYREEE (reference sequence). The V end was cut by 1 base, the J end by 4 bases, with 11 bases between. CDR3 length: 15 residues. CDR3 DNA: TGTGCCAGCAGCTTGCAGGGGCGAGTCACCGGGGAGCTGTTTTTT. It translates to CASSLQGRVTGELFF.

The genes are TRBV6-5 and TRBJ2-7, with D tentatively TRBD1 (6 bases). V was cut by 5 bases and J by 1 base, with 12 bases left in between. This CDR3 is built from 14 residues. The V gene's germline CDR1 is MNHEY and CDR2 SVGAGI. The CDR3: CASSHQQGSYEQYF. The CDR3 DNA reads as TGTGCCAGCAGTCACCAACAGGGTTCCTACGAGCAGTACTTC.

In this sample, this clonotype turned up a few times. The chain recombines TRBV3-1 with TRBJ2-1; 9 positions match TRBD2. Germline V gene sequence: CDR1 LGHDT, CDR2 YNNKEL (reference sequence). J lost 5 bases, V lost 2 bases, and 1 base had no gene match. The CDR3 spans 14 residues. CDR3 DNA sequence: TGTGCCAGCAGCCAACGCGGGGGGGACAATGAGCAGTTCTTC. It encodes CASSQRGGDNEQFF.

This clonotype has more than one count but fewer than ten. The chain recombines TRBV13 with TRBJ1-6, with D tentatively TRBD1 (6 bases). Germline V gene lookup returns CDR1 PRHDT and CDR2 FYEKMQ (reference sequence). The CDR3 has 17 amino acids. V was cut by 5 bases and J by 0 bases, with 14 bases left in between. The CDR3 nucleotides read TGTGCCAGCAGCATCCGGGACATTTACTCCTATAATTCACCCCTCCACTTT. Translation gives CASSIRDIYSYNSPLHF.

The chain couples TRBV6-9 to TRBJ2-7; no clear D. V was shortened by 6 bases and J by 2 bases, with 11 bases between the two germline ends. The CDR3 is 13 amino acids. Germline V gene lookup returns CDR1 MNHGY and CDR2 SVAAGI. The CDR3: CASRAAITYEQYF. The CDR3 bases are TGTGCCAGCAGGGCAGCAATAACCTACGAGCAGTACTTC.

A few counts support this clonotype. This chain joins TRBV27 and TRBJ2-1; D is tentatively TRBD1 or TRBD2 (6 bases each). Trimming cost V 2 bases and J 3 bases, with 11 bases left between them. Germline-derived CDR1 and CDR2 are MNHEY and SMNVEV (reference sequence). The CDR3 length is 15 residues. The CDR3 sequence is CASSLRGPYYNEQFF. In DNA form, the CDR3 reads TGTGCCAGCAGTTTACGGGGGCCCTACTACAATGAGCAGTTCTTC.

This clonotype was seen only a few times. The V and J genes are TRBV19 and TRBJ1-2; tentative D call: TRBD1 (5 bases). The germline V gene has CDR1 LNHDA and CDR2 SQIVND (reference sequence). The CDR3 length is 16 residues. V was clipped by 3 bases and J by 0 bases, with 14 bases between them. The DNA of the CDR3 is TGTGCCAGTAGTATTAGGCTCCAACAGGCTAACTATGGCTACACCTTC. Encoded protein: CASSIRLQQANYGYTF.

This sequence joins TRBV2 and TRBJ2-5; no firm D call. V shed 4 bases and J shed 5 bases, with 5 bases lying between them. The germline gives CDR1 SNHLY, CDR2 FYNNEI. The length of the CDR3 is 11 residues. CDR3 nucleotide sequence: TGTGCCAGCAGTGCCGGGGAGACCCAGTACTTC. The encoded protein is CASSAGETQYF. Together with reference TRBV2 and TRBJ2-5, the CDR3 gives the full variable domain: EPEVTQTPSHQVTQMGQEVILRCVPISNHLYFYWYRQILGQKVEFLVSFYNNEISEKSEIFDDQFSVERPDGSNFTLKIRSTKLEDSAMYFCASSAGETQYFGPGTRLLVL.

The chain combines TRBV20-1 with TRBJ2-3; possible D gene TRBD1, 6 bases. V lost 5 bases and J lost 6, with 9 bases in between. Per germline, CDR1 DFQATT and CDR2 SNEGSKA (reference sequence). The CDR3 consists of 11 residues. CDR3 region: CSAGTWDTQYF. CDR3 nucleotide sequence: TGCAGTGCTGGGACATGGGATACGCAGTATTTT.